A single sample is the source of the 25 T cell receptor beta chains below, sequenced in a study of blood T cell repertoires in COVID-19. Libraries were prepared by immunoSEQ multiplex PCR; TCRdb keeps only in-frame clonotypes and omits some of them. This table holds a few hundred thousand clones, approximately 89% found once. Material for sequencing was peripheral blood. These receptors were taken from a woman aged 25 to 39 with COVID-19, enrolled during active disease.

The rearrangement joins TRBV11-2 to TRBJ2-7; tentative D call: TRBD1 (7 bases). This CDR3 has 15 amino acids. Looked up from germline, CDR1 is SGHAT and CDR2 is FQNNGV. The V and J ends lost 1 base and 0 bases respectively, with 10 bases between them. The CDR3, as DNA: TGTGCCAGCAGCTTAGGGAGGGACAGCTCCTACGAGCAGTACTTC. Its translation: CASSLGRDSSYEQYF.

The chain carries TRBV9 and TRBJ1-4; D is unresolved. The V and J ends lost 0 bases and 0 bases respectively, with 12 bases between them. CDR1 and CDR2 (germline): SGDLS, YYNGEE. The CDR3 totals 17 residues. CDR3 in DNA: TGTGCCAGCAGCGTAGGAGGGTGGTCGGCAACTAATGAAAAACTGTTTTTT. Residues: CASSVGGWSATNEKLFF.

The chain is built from TRBV6-6 and TRBJ1-5; D is uncertain. The CDR3 contains 15 residues. The germline V gene has CDR1 MNHNY and CDR2 SVGAGI (reference sequence). V lost 6 bases and J 0 bases, leaving 12 bases between the germline ends. This CDR3 reads CASSRYLYSNQPQHF. The CDR3 coding sequence is TGTGCCAGCAGCCGATACCTCTATAGCAATCAGCCCCAGCATTTT.

V is TRBV18 and J is TRBJ2-2, with no clear D. This CDR3 contains 15 residues. Germline-derived CDR1 and CDR2 are KGHSH and LQKENI. Trimming pared 5 bases from V and 4 bases from J, leaving 14 bases between. The CDR3 DNA reads as TGTGCCAGCTCAGGGTGGGCCTCGAGCACCGGGGAGCTGTTTTTT. This sequence encodes CASSGWASSTGELFF.

This chain connects TRBV7-2 to TRBJ2-5, with D perhaps matching TRBD1 (5 bases). V was pared by 1 base and J by 13 bases, with 13 bases between. The CDR3 runs to 12 residues. CDR1 is SGHTA and CDR2 is FQGNSA in the germline V gene. CDR3 sequence reads: CASSLEGVLRYF. The CDR3 DNA reads as TGTGCCAGCAGCTTAGAAGGGGTTCTTAGGTACTTC.

The chain combines TRBV7-8 with TRBJ1-5; D remains unclear. The V end was cut by 2 bases, the J end by 7 bases, with 18 bases between. CDR1 and CDR2 (germline): SGHVS, FQNEAQ. The CDR3 length is 16 residues. The CDR3 region has the DNA TGTGCCAGCAGCTTAAGGAGGGAAAGGGTCAAACAGCCCCAGCATTTT. Encoded protein: CASSLRRERVKQPQHF. Looking up the rest from reference TRBV7-8 and TRBJ1-5 gives the full variable domain: GAGVSQSPRYKVAKRGQDVALRCDPISGHVSLFWYQQALGQGPEFLTYFQNEAQLDKSGLPSDRFFAERPEGSVSTLKIQRTQQEDSAVYLCASSLRRERVKQPQHFGDGTRLSIL.

The chain employs TRBV6-1 and TRBJ1-6; D uncertain. Germline V gene sequence: CDR1 MNHNS, CDR2 SASEGT. This CDR3 region has 16 residues. V lost 2 bases to trimming and J lost 10 bases, with 18 bases between them. This CDR3 is CASSEWEGVGNSPLHF. The CDR3 DNA reads TGTGCCAGCAGTGAATGGGAGGGAGTGGGGAACTCACCCCTCCACTTT.

The rearrangement uses TRBV29-1 and TRBJ2-2; TRBD2 might be the D (5 bases). Trimming shortened V by 4 bases and J by 4 bases, and 13 bases separated the two germline ends. Germline V gives CDR1 SQVTM, CDR2 ANQGSEA. The CDR3 spans 14 residues. This CDR3 is CSVGAGLGTGELFF. The CDR3 nucleotides are TGCAGCGTTGGGGCGGGCTTGGGCACCGGGGAGCTGTTTTTT.

The chain uses TRBV4-1 and TRBJ2-5; 9 bases align to TRBD2. The CDR3 loop spans 16 amino acids. J was trimmed by 2 bases and V by 4 bases; bases with no gene match: 8. The germline V gene has CDR1 MGHRA and CDR2 YSYEKL. This chain's CDR3 is CASSLVAGGLQETQYF. The DNA for the CDR3 is TGCGCCAGCAGCCTCGTGGCGGGGGGGCTGCAAGAGACCCAGTACTTC.

Here the CDR3 reads CASTHQASGAKSSYNEQFF. CDR3 DNA: TGTGCCAGCACCCACCAAGCCAGCGGAGCCAAGAGCTCCTACAATGAGCAGTTCTTC. The V and J genes are TRBV9 and TRBJ2-1; possibly TRBD2 for D (5 bases). Trimming left V 6 bases short and J 0 bases short, with 25 bases between. Germline V CDR1 and CDR2: SGDLS, YYNGEE. There are 19 residues in the CDR3.

This chain joins TRBV5-8 and TRBJ1-2; TRBD1 is a possible D gene (6 bases). V shed 0 bases and J shed 0 bases, with 9 bases lying between them. CDR1 and CDR2 from the germline V gene are SGHTS and YDEGEE. This CDR3 region has 15 residues. CDR3 in amino acids: CASSLGDIANYGYTF. The CDR3 DNA reads TGTGCCAGCAGCTTGGGGGACATAGCTAACTATGGCTACACCTTC. The full variable domain, its missing parts supplied by reference TRBV5-8 and TRBJ1-2, is EAGVTQSPTHLIKTRGQQATLRCSPISGHTSVYWYQQALGLGLQFLLWYDEGEERNRGNFPPRFSGRQFPNYSSELNVNALELEDSALYLCASSLGDIANYGYTFGSGTRLTVV.

The chain joins TRBV13 to TRBJ2-3; 7 bases fit TRBD2. CDR3 length: 16 residues. V lost 2 bases and J lost 0; bases outside the gene matches: 5. Germline V lookup: CDR1 PRHDT, CDR2 FYEKMQ (reference sequence). CDR3 amino acids: CASSLSGASSTDTQYF. The CDR3 DNA sequence: TGTGCCAGCAGCTTAAGCGGGGCCTCTAGCACAGATACGCAGTATTTT.

The chain has TRBV5-1 and TRBJ2-1, with TRBD2 matching 13 bases. This CDR3 has 15 amino acids. J was trimmed by 10 bases and V by 0 bases; bases with no gene match: 4. The germline V gene has CDR1 SGHRS and CDR2 YFSETQ. The CDR3 nucleotides read TGCGCCAGCAGCTTGGGACTAGCGGGGGGAGAAGAGCAGTTCTTC. Its translation: CASSLGLAGGEEQFF. The whole variable domain, remainder taken from reference TRBV5-1 and TRBJ2-1, is KAGVTQTPRYLIKTRGQQVTLSCSPISGHRSVSWYQQTPGQGLQFLFEYFSETQRNKGNFPGRFSGRQFSNSRSEMNVSTLELGDSALYLCASSLGLAGGEEQFFGPGTRLTVL.

The rearrangement joins TRBV5-1 to TRBJ2-1; 10 bases fit TRBD1. In germline, CDR1 is SGHRS, CDR2 YFSETQ. J gave up 5 bases and V 2 bases, and 4 bases lay outside the gene matches. The CDR3 spans 15 residues. As DNA, the CDR3 is TGCGCCAGCAGCTTCCCCGGGACAGGGGACAATGAGCAGTTCTTC. Translated: CASSFPGTGDNEQFF. The complete variable domain, with remaining parts taken from reference TRBV5-1 and TRBJ2-1, reads KAGVTQTPRYLIKTRGQQVTLSCSPISGHRSVSWYQQTPGQGLQFLFEYFSETQRNKGNFPGRFSGRQFSNSRSEMNVSTLELGDSALYLCASSFPGTGDNEQFFGPGTRLTVL.

V and J are TRBV28 and TRBJ2-7; 7 bases line up with TRBD2. This CDR3 is built from 13 residues. The germline V gene encodes CDR1 MDHEN and CDR2 SYDVKM. V trimming: 6 bases; J trimming: 3 bases; junction bases outside the gene matches: 5. The CDR3 nucleotides are TGTGCCAGCAGCCGGGGGGACCGCTACGAGCAGTACGTC. Protein sequence: CASSRGDRYEQYV.

J is TRBJ2-3 and V is TRBV11-2; D is undetermined. Germline lookup yields CDR1 SGHAT and CDR2 FQNNGV. The CDR3 runs to 14 residues. The ends were cut back, 2 bases at V and 0 bases at J, with 6 bases in the middle. The CDR3 protein is CASSLQASTDTQYF. CDR3 in DNA: TGTGCCAGCAGCTTACAGGCGAGCACAGATACGCAGTATTTT.

This chain joins TRBV27 and TRBJ1-2; TRBD1 matches at 7 bases. CDR1 is MNHEY, CDR2 SMNVEV, per germline (reference sequence). V was pared by 5 bases and J by 6 bases, with 9 bases of the junction left unmatched. This CDR3 has 14 residues. The CDR3 coding sequence is TGTGCCAGCAGTCGACAGGGTAGACTGGATGGCTACACCTTC. This encodes CASSRQGRLDGYTF.

The chain is built from TRBV12-3 or TRBV12-4 and TRBJ2-3; D might be TRBD1 (6 bases). V was pared by 7 bases and J by 6 bases, with 11 bases between. The CDR3 has 12 residues. CDR3 DNA: TGTGCCAGCACCTCGCAGGGGGATACGCAGTATTTT. This sequence encodes CASTSQGDTQYF.

The chain links TRBV7-8 to TRBJ2-1, with D tentatively TRBD2 (5 bases). V was cut by 5 bases and J by 9 bases, with 20 bases left in between. The CDR3 length is 15 residues. Germline V gives CDR1 SGHVS, CDR2 FQNEAQ. The CDR3 protein is CASSPTRVGSAEQFF. The CDR3 DNA reads as TGTGCCAGCAGCCCGACGAGGGTCGGATCGGCTGAGCAGTTCTTC.

The chain uses TRBV2 and TRBJ1-2; D gene ambiguous. The CDR3 totals 13 residues. Germline V gene lookup returns CDR1 SNHLY and CDR2 FYNNEI. V was pared by 7 bases and J by 6 bases, with 15 bases between. The CDR3 region is CASTDGRVDGYTF. As DNA, the CDR3 is TGTGCCAGCACTGATGGGCGGGTGGATGGCTACACCTTC.

The chain recombines TRBV29-1 with TRBJ1-2; D is uncertain. The CDR3 consists of 12 residues. Germline values: CDR1 SQVTM, CDR2 ANQGSEA. Trimming took 3 bases from V and 8 from J, leaving 13 bases between them. The CDR3 reads CSVESRKEGYTF. The CDR3, as DNA: TGCAGCGTTGAGTCCAGGAAAGAGGGCTACACCTTC.

A single count supports this clone. The rearrangement uses TRBV5-1 and TRBJ2-2; a weak D match, TRBD2 (5 bases). Germline CDR1 and CDR2: SGHRS and YFSETQ. Trimming shortened V by 0 bases and J by 2 bases, and 14 bases separated the two germline ends. This CDR3 has 17 amino acids. In nucleotides, the CDR3 is TGCGCCAGCAGCTTGGTTCGAGTAGACTACAACACCGGGGAGCTGTTTTTT. The encoded protein is CASSLVRVDYNTGELFF.

This clone was seen only once. This chain uses TRBV29-1 with TRBJ2-1, with 7 bases identical to TRBD1. The CDR3 runs 14 residues. Losses at the gene ends were 6 bases for V and 2 bases for J; bases not matched to a gene: 7. From germline, CDR1 is SQVTM and CDR2 ANQGSEA. The CDR3 is CSVALGTAYNEQFF. The CDR3 DNA follows: TGCAGCGTGGCACTCGGGACAGCCTACAATGAGCAGTTCTTC.

The chain joins TRBV27 to TRBJ2-4, with D tentatively TRBD1 (6 bases). The V gene lost 4 bases and the J gene lost 8 bases, with 9 bases spanning the gap. CDR1 is MNHEY, CDR2 SMNVEV, per germline (reference sequence). The CDR3 contains 12 residues. The DNA for the CDR3 is TGTGCCAGCAGTTCACAGGGACACATTCAGTACTTC. This sequence encodes CASSSQGHIQYF.

In nucleotides, the CDR3 is TGTGCCAGCAGTCCAGGCCTTAGCACAGATACGCAGTATTTT. It codes for CASSPGLSTDTQYF. The rearrangement uses TRBV7-2 and TRBJ2-3; no clear D gene. Germline V lookup: CDR1 SGHTA, CDR2 FQGNSA. Deletions cut 6 bases from V and 0 bases from J, with 10 bases between. CDR3 length equals 14 residues.